This T cell receptor beta chain was found in a study of cytomegalovirus exposure and HLA in healthy donors. CDR1 LNHDA and CDR2 SQIVND come from the germline V gene (reference sequence). V was cut by 1 base and J by 0 bases, with 9 bases left in between. The CDR3 contains 15 residues. Primers included in the PCR were 60 Vbeta and 13 Jbeta primers. The table came from immunoSEQ multiplex PCR; TCRdb's copy has only in-frame clones and leaves some out. This sample has roughly 130,000 clones, with around 8.5% found just once. V gene TRBV19 combines with J gene TRBJ1-2; D is possibly TRBD1 (5 bases). The sequencing input was PBMCs. The TCR comes from a man in his forties or fifties in good health and CMV-seronegative. The CDR3 reads CASSIGAGTNYGYTF. DNA for the CDR3: TGTGCCAGTAGTATAGGAGCAGGGACTAACTATGGCTACACCTTC. The full variable domain, in which reference TRBV19 and TRBJ1-2 provide the parts outside the CDR3, is DGGITQSPKYLFRKEGQNVTLSCEQNLNHDAMYWYRQDPGQGLRLIYYSQIVNDFQKGDIAEGYSVSREKKESFPLTVTSAQKNPTAFYLCASSIGAGTNYGYTFGSGTRLTVV.